This T cell receptor beta chain was found in a study of blood T cell repertoires in COVID-19. Method: immunoSEQ multiplex PCR; TCRdb's copy keeps in-frame clones and lacks some. This sample has around 140,000 clones, with over 65% found just once. Trimming shortened V by 6 bases and J by 8 bases, and 11 bases separated the two germline ends. The germline CDR1 and CDR2 sequences are MDHEN and SYDVKM. This CDR3 contains 13 residues. The chain links TRBV28 to TRBJ1-6; D remains unclear. The receptor was derived from a middle-aged man with acute or convalescent COVID-19. Sequenced material: peripheral blood. The DNA of the CDR3 is TGTGCCAGCAGCCCCGTCTACTATTCACCCCTCCACTTT. Protein: CASSPVYYSPLHF.